The 23 T cell receptor beta chains in this list originate from one sample, sequenced in a study of cytomegalovirus exposure and HLA in healthy donors. The PCR employed 60 Vbeta primers together with 13 Jbeta primers. Assay used: immunoSEQ multiplex PCR; TCRdb lists only in-frame clones, some missing. This table holds some 150,000 clones, about 74% found once. Sequenced: PBMCs. These receptors all stem from a woman between 45 and 65 years old in good health and CMV-seronegative.

This chain connects TRBV19 to TRBJ1-3, with unresolved D. The CDR3 length is 16 residues. Trimming removed 2 bases at V and 0 bases at J, with 11 bases between. Germline lookup yields CDR1 LNHDA and CDR2 SQIVND (reference sequence). DNA for the CDR3: TGTGCCAGTAGTATATTCACTGGTGCCTCTGGAAACACCATATATTTT. Translating gives CASSIFTGASGNTIYF. Looking up the rest from reference TRBV19 and TRBJ1-3 gives the full variable domain: DGGITQSPKYLFRKEGQNVTLSCEQNLNHDAMYWYRQDPGQGLRLIYYSQIVNDFQKGDIAEGYSVSREKKESFPLTVTSAQKNPTAFYLCASSIFTGASGNTIYFGEGSWLTVV.

V usage is TRBV27 and J usage is TRBJ2-1; 7 nucleotides match TRBD2. J was trimmed by 6 bases and V by 9 bases; bases with no gene match: 8. The CDR3 length is 13 residues. Germline V gives CDR1 MNHEY, CDR2 SMNVEV (reference sequence). CDR3 in DNA: TGTGCCAGTTCAGCGGGGTTTATCAATGAGCAGTTCTTC. Its translation: CASSAGFINEQFF.

This clone was counted a single time. The CDR3 here is CASSNPLIVRGRLTEAFF. In DNA, the CDR3 is TGTGCCAGTAGTAACCCCCTTATCGTAAGGGGGCGCCTGACTGAAGCTTTCTTT. The chain employs TRBV19 and TRBJ1-1; 7 nucleotides match TRBD1. Looked up from germline, CDR1 is LNHDA and CDR2 is SQIVND (reference sequence). The length of the CDR3 is 18 residues. With 4 bases clipped from V and 5 bases from J, the junction kept 19 bases outside the gene matches.

This clone is categorized as medium-sized (0.01 to 0.1%). The chain combines TRBV5-6 with TRBJ1-1, with D tentatively TRBD1 (6 bases). V lost 4 bases and J 11 bases, leaving 12 bases between the germline ends. CDR3 length equals 11 residues. The V gene's germline CDR1 is SGHDT and CDR2 YYEEEE. The CDR3 is CASSEGQLAFF. The CDR3 bases are TGTGCCAGCAGCGAAGGACAGTTGGCTTTCTTT.

About this clone itself: At one end the junction does not follow the germline gene, possibly because of a read error. The chain combines TRBV7-7 with TRBJ2-2; D may be TRBD1 (5 bases). Germline CDR1 reads SSHAT; CDR2 reads FNYEAQ (reference sequence). The CDR3 runs to 15 residues. CDR3 amino acids: CASSPHLGPDGELFF. DNA for the CDR3: TGTGCTAGCAGCCCGCACCTGGGGCCAGACGGGGAGCTGTTTTTT.

This clone was recorded a few times. This chain uses TRBV9 with TRBJ2-3; 8 nucleotides agree with TRBD2. The trim removed 2 bases at V and 2 bases at J, leaving 4 bases unmatched. The CDR3 is made up of 15 amino acids. Germline values: CDR1 SGDLS, CDR2 YYNGEE. CDR3 sequence reads: CASSVRTSSTDTQYF. CDR3 coding DNA: TGTGCCAGCAGCGTCAGGACTAGCTCCACAGATACGCAGTATTTT.

J is TRBJ1-4 and V is TRBV9; 8 nucleotides agree with TRBD1. Trimming removed 5 bases from V and 10 bases from J; junction bases left unmatched: 7. The CDR3 loop spans 13 amino acids. Germline assignment: CDR1 SGDLS and CDR2 YYNGEE. CDR3 sequence reads: CASRGGTGGKLFF. The CDR3 DNA sequence: TGTGCCAGCAGGGGAGGGACAGGAGGAAAACTGTTTTTT.

The V and J genes are TRBV21-1 and TRBJ1-5. TRBV21-1 is a recognized pseudogene. CDR3 length: 18 amino acids. CDR3 sequence (DNA): TGTGCCAGCAGCAAAGACGAGAGCGATGAAGGGGAGGGTCAGCCCCAGCATTTT. Protein: CASSKDESDEGEGQPQHF.

CDR3 protein: CAWSRQAEAFF. In DNA, the CDR3 is TGTGCCTGGAGTAGACAGGCTGAAGCTTTCTTT. The V call is TRBV30, the J call TRBJ1-1, with D possibly being TRBD1 (6 bases). Trimming took 2 bases from V and 6 from J, leaving 7 bases between them. The CDR3 runs to 11 residues. Germline V gives CDR1 GTSNPN, CDR2 SVGIG (reference sequence). Using reference TRBV30 and TRBJ1-1 for the parts outside the CDR3, the full variable domain is SQTIHQWPATLVQPVGSPLSLECTVEGTSNPNLYWYRQAAGRGLQLLFYSVGIGQISSEVPQNLSASRPQDRQFILSSKKLLLSDSGFYLCAWSRQAEAFFGQGTRLTVV.

For this clone: Because the CDR3 is missing its conserved closing phenylalanine or tryptophan, this is likely a read error. Because the CDR3's place on the DNA is in doubt, the DNA is left out and the CDR3 is given as listed by TCRdb. The genes are TRBV12-1 and TRBJ1-6; the table assigns TRBD1, which was not confirmed against the DNA. TRBV12-1 is termed a pseudogene. The CDR3 extends over 11 residues, inclusive of both ends. CDR3 loop: CASKPPDREGL.

The chain joins TRBV6-6 to TRBJ1-1, with 7 bases identical to TRBD1. Per the germline V gene, CDR1 is MNHNY and CDR2 is SVGAGI (reference sequence). This CDR3 contains 15 residues. The V and J ends lost 2 bases and 2 bases, in that order; junction bases with no gene match: 5. The CDR3 sequence: CASSYEGAINTEAFF. Written as DNA, the CDR3 is TGTGCCAGCAGTTACGAGGGGGCGATAAACACTGAAGCTTTCTTT.

This clone was found once. The chain is built from TRBV6-5 and TRBJ2-5; a weak D match, TRBD2 (6 bases). Trimming took 5 bases from V and 2 from J, leaving 9 bases between them. CDR1 MNHEY and CDR2 SVGAGI come from the germline V gene. This CDR3 has 13 amino acids. CDR3 sequence reads: CASSRDLQETQYF. The DNA of the CDR3 is TGTGCCAGCAGTCGGGACTTACAAGAGACCCAGTACTTC.

This clone showed up just once. The genes are TRBV5-8 and TRBJ1-4; tentatively, D is TRBD1 (5 bases). V was clipped by 3 bases and J by 4 bases, with 19 bases between them. The CDR3 covers 17 residues. Germline CDR1 is SGHTS and CDR2 is YDEGEE. CDR3 coding DNA: TGTGCCAGCAGCTCAGGCCAAGGCTGGGGACTTAATGAAAAACTGTTTTTT. It is translated as CASSSGQGWGLNEKLFF.

This clone came up a few times. The chain links TRBV4-2 to TRBJ1-1, with a weak D call TRBD1 (6 bases). The germline V gene has CDR1 LGHNA and CDR2 YNFKEQ. CDR3 size: 9 residues. CDR3 amino acids: CGGGGEAFF. The DNA for the CDR3 is TGTGGGGGCGGGGGCGAAGCTTTCTTT.

The genes are TRBV7-3 and TRBJ2-1; TRBD1 is a possible D gene (5 bases). CDR1 and CDR2 from the germline V gene are SGHTA and FQGTGA. This CDR3 contains 13 residues. V lost 5 bases to trimming and J lost 9 bases, with 14 bases between them. DNA of the CDR3: TGTGCCAGCAGCCCAAGCTTAAGGGGTGAGCAGTTCTTC. This encodes CASSPSLRGEQFF. Together with reference TRBV7-3 and TRBJ2-1, the CDR3 gives the full variable domain: GAGVSQTPSNKVTEKGKYVELRCDPISGHTALYWYRQSLGQGPEFLIYFQGTGAADDSGLPNDRFFAVRPEGSVSTLKIQRTERGDSAVYLCASSPSLRGEQFFGPGTRLTVL.

The CDR3, as DNA: TGTGCCAGCAACCTAGGGGGCTCCTACAATGAGCAGTTCTTC. This codes for CASNLGGSYNEQFF. The chain has TRBV7-2 and TRBJ2-1, with D possibly matching TRBD1 (6 bases). The length of the CDR3 is 14 residues. V shed 7 bases and J shed 0 bases, with 10 bases lying between them. The germline gives CDR1 SGHTA, CDR2 FQGNSA.

The count of this clone is one. The V gene is TRBV2, the J gene TRBJ1-6, with 11 bases lining up with TRBD1. Germline lookup yields CDR1 SNHLY and CDR2 FYNNEI. V trimming: 6 bases; J trimming: 11 bases; junction bases outside the gene matches: 6. The CDR3 consists of 14 residues. CDR3 DNA: TGTGCCAGCAGCCGGGACAGGGGGATACCACCCCTCCACTTT. It codes for CASSRDRGIPPLHF.

V gene TRBV4-2 combines with J gene TRBJ2-1, with TRBD2 matching 13 bases. The CDR3 is made up of 16 amino acids. In germline, CDR1 is LGHNA, CDR2 YNFKEQ. J lost 2 bases, V lost 2 bases, and 0 bases had no gene match. CDR3 nucleotide sequence: TGTGCCAGCAGCCAAACTAGCGGGGGGGCCTACAATGAGCAGTTCTTC. It specifies CASSQTSGGAYNEQFF.

The V and J genes are TRBV21-1 and TRBJ1-1. TRBV21-1 is reported as a pseudogene. The CDR3 is 15 residues long. The CDR3 DNA follows: TGTGCCAGCTCCAAAAAGACCCACTACGGGACTGAAGCTTTCTTT. It encodes CASSKKTHYGTEAFF.

The V and J genes are TRBV4-1 and TRBJ2-3; no clear D gene. Per germline, CDR1 MGHRA and CDR2 YSYEKL. This CDR3 has 17 amino acids. The V gene lost 1 base and the J gene lost 10 bases, with 24 bases spanning the gap. The CDR3 sequence: CASSQVGGLYTSGAQYF. The CDR3 nucleotides read TGCGCCAGCAGCCAAGTCGGTGGTCTTTACACTTCTGGAGCGCAGTATTTT.

This chain uses TRBV5-1 with TRBJ1-2; 7 bases are shared with TRBD1. There are 18 residues in the CDR3. CDR1 is SGHRS, CDR2 YFSETQ, per germline. V shed 4 bases, J shed 0 bases, and the junction held 15 bases outside the gene matches. The CDR3 loop reads CASSLQSGGQGPNYGYTF. CDR3 sequence (DNA): TGCGCCAGCAGCCTGCAGTCAGGGGGGCAGGGCCCTAACTATGGCTACACCTTC. Full variable domain (missing parts from reference TRBV5-1 and TRBJ1-2): KAGVTQTPRYLIKTRGQQVTLSCSPISGHRSVSWYQQTPGQGLQFLFEYFSETQRNKGNFPGRFSGRQFSNSRSEMNVSTLELGDSALYLCASSLQSGGQGPNYGYTFGSGTRLTVV.

This clone was recorded once. The V call is TRBV7-3, the J call TRBJ2-2, with TRBD1 matching over 7 bases. The germline gives CDR1 SGHTA, CDR2 FQGTGA. This CDR3 is 14 amino acids long. The V and J ends lost 6 bases and 0 bases, in that order; junction bases with no gene match: 1. The CDR3 sequence is CASRDRTNTGELFF. For the CDR3, the DNA is TGTGCCAGCAGGGACAGGACGAACACCGGGGAGCTGTTTTTT.

This sequence joins TRBV7-6 and TRBJ2-7, with 10 bases identical to TRBD1. The length of the CDR3 is 14 residues. The V gene end was trimmed by 5 bases and the J gene end by 4 bases; junction bases not matched to a gene: 5. Germline CDR1 and CDR2: SGHVS and FNYEAQ. The CDR3 region has the DNA TGTGCCAGCAGCCCGGGGACAGGGGAGTACGAGCAGTACTTC. Protein product: CASSPGTGEYEQYF.